One sample yielded the 22 T cell receptor beta chains listed below, sequenced in a study of control samples from healthy donors and cancer patients. TCRdb's table, derived via immunoSEQ multiplex PCR, lists solely in-frame clones and lacks some. The repertoire includes 100,000 or so clones, about four fifths of them detected once, and about 13% sits in the top ten. The sequencing sample was made of blood. These receptors were collected from a woman aged 50 to 60 in good health.

This clone was found a few times. The genes are TRBV29-1 and TRBJ1-1, with 8 bases aligning to TRBD1. The CDR3 consists of 12 residues. Germline-derived CDR1 and CDR2 are SQVTM and ANQGSEA. The ends lost 6 bases at V and 7 bases at J; junction bases unmatched: 7. The DNA for the CDR3 is TGCAGCGTCAGGACAGGGAATTATGAAGCTTTCTTT. Translating it yields CSVRTGNYEAFF.

This chain connects TRBV5-4 to TRBJ2-7; D is undetermined. Germline V CDR1 and CDR2: SGHNT, YYREEE (reference sequence). The length of the CDR3 is 13 residues. Trimming took off 3 bases at V and 6 bases at J, with 13 bases between the two ends. This CDR3 is CASSSPDLGEQYF. In DNA, the CDR3 is TGTGCCAGCAGCTCCCCTGACTTGGGCGAGCAGTACTTC.

V gene TRBV2 combines with J gene TRBJ2-3, with D unresolved. The CDR3 extends over 14 amino acids. The V gene lost 3 bases and the J gene lost 0 bases, with 7 bases spanning the gap. Per the germline V gene, CDR1 is SNHLY and CDR2 is FYNNEI. The CDR3 DNA reads as TGTGCCAGCAGTGATAACCCTAGCACAGATACGCAGTATTTT. It codes for CASSDNPSTDTQYF.

The V call is TRBV7-2, the J call TRBJ1-3, with 9 bases identical to TRBD1. This CDR3 contains 17 residues. CDR1 is SGHTA and CDR2 is FQGNSA in the germline V gene. V lost 1 base, J lost 3 bases, and 7 bases stayed unmatched. The CDR3 protein is CASSLGRQGVFGNTIYF. Here the CDR3 DNA reads TGTGCCAGCAGCTTAGGGAGACAGGGGGTTTTTGGAAACACCATATATTTT.

This chain uses TRBV2 with TRBJ2-3; 9 nucleotides align to TRBD1. The CDR3 is 15 amino acids. Trimming at V came to 3 bases and at J to 2 bases, leaving 3 bases not matched to a gene. Germline V gene sequence: CDR1 SNHLY, CDR2 FYNNEI. The CDR3 loop reads CASSEGQGITDTQYF. In nucleotides, the CDR3 is TGTGCCAGCAGTGAGGGACAGGGAATCACAGATACGCAGTATTTT.

In its sample, this clone was seen a few times. The chain uses TRBV2 and TRBJ2-2, with 11 bases that match TRBD2. CDR3 length: 16 amino acids. The ends lost 8 bases at V and 4 bases at J; junction bases unmatched: 9. Germline assignment: CDR1 SNHLY and CDR2 FYNNEI. CDR3 region: CASVEGLAAPTGELFF. Written as DNA, the CDR3 is TGTGCCAGCGTAGAGGGACTAGCGGCACCCACCGGGGAGCTGTTTTTT.

The rearrangement uses TRBV12-5 and TRBJ2-4; 7 nucleotides agree with TRBD1. The CDR3 totals 16 residues. The V and J ends lost 0 bases and 3 bases, in that order; junction bases with no gene match: 5. Germline CDR1 and CDR2: LGHNT and FRNRAP. The CDR3 loop reads CASGLVTGASKNIQYF. The DNA of the CDR3 is TGTGCTAGTGGTTTGGTTACAGGGGCGAGCAAAAACATTCAGTACTTC. Based on the CDR3 plus reference TRBV12-5 and TRBJ2-4, the full variable domain is DARVTQTPRHKVTEMGQEVTMRCQPILGHNTVFWYRQTMMQGLELLAYFRNRAPLDDSGMPKDRFSAEMPDATLATLKIQPSEPRDSAVYFCASGLVTGASKNIQYFGAGTRLSVL.

The rearrangement uses TRBV2 and TRBJ2-7; a weak D match, TRBD2 (5 bases). Germline assignment: CDR1 SNHLY and CDR2 FYNNEI. V gave up 7 bases and J gave up 6 bases, with 13 bases separating them. The CDR3 covers 12 residues. CDR3 nucleotides: TGTGCCAGCACCGGGGATTTCTCCGAGCAGTACTTC. Its translation: CASTGDFSEQYF. Variable domain in full (rest from reference TRBV2 and TRBJ2-7): EPEVTQTPSHQVTQMGQEVILRCVPISNHLYFYWYRQILGQKVEFLVSFYNNEISEKSEIFDDQFSVERPDGSNFTLKIRSTKLEDSAMYFCASTGDFSEQYFGPGTRLTVT.

V usage is TRBV27 and J usage is TRBJ2-7, with 8 bases lining up with TRBD2. Per germline, CDR1 MNHEY and CDR2 SMNVEV (reference sequence). J gave up 2 bases and V 1 base, and 4 bases lay outside the gene matches. This CDR3 has 15 residues. This chain's CDR3 is CASSLWRGATYEQYF. CDR3 bases: TGTGCCAGCAGTTTATGGCGGGGGGCGACCTACGAGCAGTACTTC.

V is TRBV7-9 and J is TRBJ2-7; 13 nucleotides agree with TRBD2. The germline gives CDR1 SEHNR, CDR2 FQNEAQ (reference sequence). The ends lost 5 bases at V and 4 bases at J; junction bases unmatched: 5. There are 15 residues in the CDR3. CDR3 region: CASSPRTSGGYEQYF. The CDR3 DNA is TGTGCCAGCAGCCCCAGGACTAGCGGGGGATACGAGCAGTACTTC. The full variable domain, in which reference TRBV7-9 and TRBJ2-7 provide the parts outside the CDR3, is DTGVSQNPRHKITKRGQNVTFRCDPISEHNRLYWYRQTLGQGPEFLTYFQNEAQLEKSRLLSDRFSAERPKGSFSTLEIQRTEQGDSAMYLCASSPRTSGGYEQYFGPGTRLTVT.

The chain employs TRBV7-2 and TRBJ1-3, with 8 bases identical to TRBD1. The trim removed 5 bases at V and 4 bases at J, leaving 10 bases unmatched. There are 16 residues in the CDR3. Germline V CDR1 and CDR2: SGHTA, FQGNSA. The chain's CDR3 is CASSRNTGGTGNTIYF. Written as DNA, the CDR3 is TGTGCCAGCAGCCGTAACACAGGGGGGACAGGAAACACCATATATTTT.

The chain carries TRBV18 and TRBJ2-2; possible D gene TRBD2, 6 bases. This CDR3 has 15 amino acids. Trimming cost V 0 bases and J 5 bases, with 10 bases left between them. Germline CDR1 reads KGHSH; CDR2 reads LQKENI. CDR3 residues: CASSPPQGGTGELFF. CDR3 nucleotides: TGTGCCAGCTCACCACCTCAGGGAGGAACCGGGGAGCTGTTTTTT.

This rearrangement joins TRBV19 to TRBJ1-4, with 12 bases aligning to TRBD1. The V gene end was trimmed by 5 bases and the J gene end by 10 bases; junction bases not matched to a gene: 8. The CDR3 extends over 15 amino acids. Looked up from germline, CDR1 is LNHDA and CDR2 is SQIVND (reference sequence). The CDR3 sequence is CASSPRDRGRVKLFF. As DNA, the CDR3 is TGTGCCAGTAGTCCCCGGGACAGGGGGCGCGTAAAACTGTTTTTT.

The chain uses TRBV24-1 and TRBJ2-3; the D gene is possibly TRBD1 (6 bases). Germline CDR1 is KGHDR and CDR2 is SFDVKD. Trimming removed 3 bases at V and 7 bases at J, with 10 bases between. CDR3 size: 13 residues. The CDR3 bases are TGTGCCACCAGTGATACAGGGACCTATACGCAGTATTTT. Protein product: CATSDTGTYTQYF.

This sequence joins TRBV11-2 and TRBJ2-7; D is possibly TRBD2 (6 bases). The CDR3 has 17 amino acids. The germline CDR1 and CDR2 sequences are SGHAT and FQNNGV. Trimming left V 5 bases short and J 4 bases short, with 24 bases between. The CDR3 nucleotides read TGTGCCAGCAGCGGGTTACGCGGGGTTGGGGTCAAGTACGAGCAGTACTTC. Translation gives CASSGLRGVGVKYEQYF.

The chain recombines TRBV7-6 with TRBJ2-5, with 11 bases fitting TRBD2. Trimming at V came to 2 bases and at J to 4 bases, leaving 6 bases not matched to a gene. This CDR3 has 16 residues. From germline, CDR1 is SGHVS and CDR2 FNYEAQ. This CDR3 is CASSLFLAGGRETQYF. The CDR3 DNA reads as TGTGCCAGCAGCTTATTTTTAGCGGGAGGGCGAGAGACCCAGTACTTC.

This chain connects TRBV28 to TRBJ2-5; D is possibly TRBD2 (6 bases). Germline values: CDR1 MDHEN, CDR2 SYDVKM. V was clipped by 3 bases and J by 0 bases, with 17 bases between them. There are 17 residues in the CDR3. The CDR3 protein is CASSFRGGLRYQETQYF. The CDR3 region has the DNA TGTGCCAGCAGTTTTCGAGGAGGACTAAGGTACCAAGAGACCCAGTACTTC.

This clone appeared a single time. The J gene is TRBJ2-1, the V gene TRBV19; 7 bases match TRBD1. The CDR3 is 17 amino acids. In germline, CDR1 is LNHDA, CDR2 SQIVND (reference sequence). V shed 5 bases and J 1 base; nucleotides not matched to a gene: 11. CDR3: CASSVPGQVLSYNEQFF. CDR3 nucleotides: TGTGCCAGTAGTGTCCCAGGACAGGTGCTGTCCTACAATGAGCAGTTCTTC.

V is TRBV6-5 and J is TRBJ1-1; tentatively, D is TRBD1 (6 bases). CDR3 size: 15 residues. Germline assignment: CDR1 MNHEY and CDR2 SVGAGI. V lost 6 bases and J 2 bases, leaving 16 bases between the germline ends. Here the CDR3 reads CASRSHQGSNTEAFF. The CDR3 nucleotides are TGTGCCAGCAGGTCCCATCAGGGGTCAAACACTGAAGCTTTCTTT.

The genes are TRBV5-1 and TRBJ2-5, with TRBD1 matching over 7 bases. The V segment lost 0 bases and the J segment 2 bases; nucleotides outside the gene matches: 4. This CDR3 spans 15 amino acids. Germline V gives CDR1 SGHRS, CDR2 YFSETQ. The CDR3 DNA reads as TGCGCCAGCAGCTTGGTCGGGACAGTTCAAGAGACCCAGTACTTC. This gives the protein CASSLVGTVQETQYF.

The chain couples TRBV7-2 to TRBJ2-2, with 8 bases fitting TRBD2. The germline V gene encodes CDR1 SGHTA and CDR2 FQGNSA. This CDR3 contains 16 residues. V lost 6 bases and J lost 1; bases outside the gene matches: 7. CDR3 region: CASSYLAGKNTGELFF. CDR3 nucleotide sequence: TGTGCCAGCAGTTACTTAGCGGGGAAGAACACCGGGGAGCTGTTTTTT.

The V gene is TRBV7-9, the J gene TRBJ1-1, with 10 bases that match TRBD1. Looked up from germline, CDR1 is SEHNR and CDR2 is FQNEAQ (reference sequence). The CDR3 runs to 14 residues. The J segment lost 3 bases and the V segment lost 9 bases, leaving 7 bases of the junction unmatched. As DNA, the CDR3 is TGTGCCAGTCTTAGACAGGGGGCAGACACTGAAGCTTTCTTT. As protein: CASLRQGADTEAFF.